Listed here is a single T cell receptor beta chain. This sample was included in a study of cytomegalovirus exposure and HLA in healthy donors. PCR involved 60 Vbeta and 13 Jbeta primers. The repertoire was sequenced with immunoSEQ multiplex PCR; TCRdb's copy has only in-frame clones and lacks some. This table holds 97,000 or so clones, 50% to 70% found once. Germline-derived CDR1 and CDR2 are LGHNA and YNFKEQ. CDR3 length equals 16 residues. The ends lost 4 bases at V and 0 bases at J; junction bases unmatched: 7. Sample: PBMCs. V gene TRBV4-2 combines with J gene TRBJ1-2; 8 bases agree with TRBD1. The source is a human donor in good health. The chain's CDR3 is CASSRHDRGANYGYTF. The DNA for the CDR3 is TGTGCCAGCAGCCGACATGACAGGGGCGCTAACTATGGCTACACCTTC.